This is a list of T cell receptor beta chains from one sample in a study of cytomegalovirus exposure and HLA in healthy donors. Clones were read by immunoSEQ multiplex PCR, and TCRdb kept only the in-frame ones, dropping some. This sample has 100,000 to 150,000 clones; 75% to 85% occur once, and the top ten carry 1%. The sequencing input was PBMCs. These receptors all stem from a man aged 35 to 55 in good health and CMV-seronegative. Both conserved end residues are part of each CDR3. D genes are given only for firm matches. Clone size is given for some rows only: seen once, a few or many times, or a class if the clone is expanded.

d_call: -
j_call: TRBJ1-1
v_call: TRBV5-1
clone_size: -
cdr3_aa: CASSPLGGRDTEAFF
cdr3_nt: TGCGCCAGCAGCCCGCTCGGGGGTAGGGACACTGAAGCTTTCTTT

d_call: TRBD1
j_call: TRBJ1-3
v_call: TRBV19
clone_size: -
cdr3_aa: CASSTPGQLSSGNTIYF
cdr3_nt: TGTGCCAGTAGTACTCCGGGACAGCTTAGCTCTGGAAACACCATATATTTT

d_call: -
j_call: TRBJ2-5
v_call: TRBV29-1
clone_size: -
cdr3_aa: CSVSGGEETQYF
cdr3_nt: TGCAGCGTTTCCGGGGGTGAAGAGACCCAGTACTTC

d_call: -
j_call: TRBJ2-5
v_call: TRBV2
clone_size: -
cdr3_aa: CASRNSAKQTQYF
cdr3_nt: TGTGCCAGCAGGAATAGCGCCAAACAGACCCAGTACTTC

d_call: TRBD2
j_call: TRBJ2-1
v_call: TRBV19
clone_size: few
cdr3_aa: CASSPGLAGANEQFF
cdr3_nt: TGTGCCAGTAGCCCGGGACTAGCGGGAGCCAATGAGCAGTTCTTC

d_call: TRBD1
j_call: TRBJ1-5
v_call: TRBV15
clone_size: few
cdr3_aa: CATSRDLGTGDQPQHF
cdr3_nt: TGTGCCACCAGCAGAGATCTTGGGACAGGGGATCAGCCCCAGCATTTT

d_call: TRBD1
j_call: TRBJ2-7
v_call: TRBV11-2
clone_size: -
cdr3_aa: CASSGDRNEQYF
cdr3_nt: TGTGCCAGCAGTGGGGACAGAAACGAGCAGTACTTC

d_call: TRBD1
j_call: TRBJ2-7
v_call: TRBV28
clone_size: once
cdr3_aa: CASSHPTGHEQYF
cdr3_nt: TGTGCCAGCAGTCATCCGACAGGGCACGAGCAGTACTTC

d_call: TRBD1
j_call: TRBJ2-2
v_call: TRBV7-9
clone_size: -
cdr3_aa: CASSTLQGASLNTGELFF
cdr3_nt: TGTGCCAGCAGCACCTTACAGGGGGCGAGCCTTAACACCGGGGAGCTGTTTTTT

d_call: TRBD2
j_call: TRBJ2-7
v_call: TRBV19
clone_size: -
cdr3_aa: CASSPRTSGRVREQYF
cdr3_nt: TGTGCCAGTAGCCCGCGGACTAGCGGGAGGGTGCGCGAGCAGTACTTC

d_call: TRBD2
j_call: TRBJ2-1
v_call: TRBV29-1
clone_size: -
cdr3_aa: CSGGTSIDNEQFF
cdr3_nt: TGCAGCGGAGGGACTAGCATCGACAATGAGCAGTTCTTC

d_call: -
j_call: TRBJ2-1
v_call: TRBV5-1
clone_size: -
cdr3_aa: CASSLGVPGNEQFF
cdr3_nt: TGCGCCAGCAGCTTGGGGGTTCCGGGCAATGAGCAGTTCTTC

d_call: -
j_call: TRBJ2-1
v_call: TRBV5-1
clone_size: -
cdr3_aa: CACGPTANEQFF
cdr3_nt: TGCGCCTGCGGCCCTACTGCCAATGAGCAGTTCTTC

d_call: -
j_call: TRBJ2-5
v_call: TRBV6-5
clone_size: -
cdr3_aa: CASSLGQGWETQYF
cdr3_nt: TGTGCCAGCAGTTTGGGGCAGGGCTGGGAGACCCAGTACTTC

d_call: TRBD1
j_call: TRBJ2-7
v_call: TRBV5-1
clone_size: -
cdr3_aa: CASHLQGTSYEQYF
cdr3_nt: TGCGCCAGCCACCTACAGGGGACCTCCTACGAGCAGTACTTC

d_call: -
j_call: TRBJ2-7
v_call: TRBV6-5
clone_size: -
cdr3_aa: CASSCDSVLSYEQYF
cdr3_nt: TGTGCCAGCAGTTGTGATAGCGTACTTTCCTACGAGCAGTACTTC

d_call: -
j_call: TRBJ1-2
v_call: TRBV6-5
clone_size: -
cdr3_aa: CASSSLERPINGYTF
cdr3_nt: TGTGCCAGCAGTTCCCTCGAGAGGCCAATCAATGGCTACACCTTC

d_call: -
j_call: TRBJ1-1
v_call: TRBV9
clone_size: few
cdr3_aa: CASSVEGGNTEAFF
cdr3_nt: TGTGCCAGCAGCGTAGAAGGAGGAAACACTGAAGCTTTCTTT

d_call: TRBD1
j_call: TRBJ2-7
v_call: TRBV27
clone_size: -
cdr3_aa: CASSSRTGGSSYEQYF
cdr3_nt: TGTGCCAGCAGTTCTCGGACAGGGGGAAGCTCCTACGAGCAGTACTTC

d_call: TRBD2
j_call: TRBJ2-1
v_call: TRBV7-9
clone_size: -
cdr3_aa: CASSLSSGGTYNEQFF
cdr3_nt: TGTGCCAGCAGCTTATCTTCGGGGGGTACCTACAATGAGCAGTTCTTC

d_call: TRBD2
j_call: TRBJ2-3
v_call: TRBV9
clone_size: once
cdr3_aa: CASSRGGVSTDTQYF
cdr3_nt: TGTGCCAGCAGCCGGGGGGGGGTTAGCACAGATACGCAGTATTTT

d_call: TRBD1
j_call: TRBJ1-6
v_call: TRBV27
clone_size: -
cdr3_aa: CASRDRGNSPLHF
cdr3_nt: TGTGCCAGCAGGGACAGGGGGAATTCACCCCTCCACTTT

d_call: TRBD2
j_call: TRBJ2-5
v_call: TRBV27
clone_size: once
cdr3_aa: CASSLSLLAGGETQYF
cdr3_nt: TGTGCCAGCAGTTTATCGCTACTAGCGGGAGGCGAGACCCAGTACTTC

d_call: TRBD1
j_call: TRBJ2-7
v_call: TRBV10-3
clone_size: -
cdr3_aa: CAISSRDRGGQYF
cdr3_nt: TGTGCCATCAGCAGCCGGGACAGGGGAGGACAGTACTTC

d_call: TRBD2
j_call: TRBJ2-4
v_call: TRBV5-1
clone_size: -
cdr3_aa: CASSARAGGRAKNIQYF
cdr3_nt: TGCGCCAGCAGCGCACGGGCGGGGGGCCGAGCCAAAAACATTCAGTACTTC

d_call: TRBD1
j_call: TRBJ1-1
v_call: TRBV18
clone_size: few
cdr3_aa: CASSPAIDGTGEFVF
cdr3_nt: TGTGCCAGCTCACCAGCGATAGATGGGACAGGGGAGTTCGTCTTT

d_call: TRBD1
j_call: TRBJ1-1
v_call: TRBV5-1
clone_size: -
cdr3_aa: CASSTGTANTEAFF
cdr3_nt: TGCGCCAGCAGCACCGGGACAGCGAACACTGAAGCTTTCTTT

d_call: TRBD1
j_call: TRBJ2-5
v_call: TRBV7-9
clone_size: -
cdr3_aa: CASSLEGTGRETQYF
cdr3_nt: TGTGCCAGCAGCTTAGAAGGGACAGGGCGAGAGACCCAGTACTTC

d_call: -
j_call: TRBJ1-5
v_call: TRBV28
clone_size: -
cdr3_aa: CASSLEQLSNQPQHF
cdr3_nt: TGTGCCAGCAGTTTAGAACAGCTTAGCAATCAGCCCCAGCATTTT